The 14 T cell receptor beta chains reported below all come from one sample, sequenced in a study of blood T cell repertoires in COVID-19. Assay: immunoSEQ multiplex PCR; the TCRdb copy retains only in-frame clones and omits some. The profile shows approximately 110,000 clones, 86% of them singletons. Material for sequencing was peripheral blood. These receptors were taken from a middle-aged man with acute or convalescent COVID-19.

The CDR3 nucleotides are TGTGCCAGCAGTCCCGAACTAGCGGGGGCCACAACAGATACGCAGTATTTT. Translation gives CASSPELAGATTDTQYF. The rearrangement uses TRBV5-4 and TRBJ2-3; 11 nucleotides match TRBD2. J gave up 3 bases and V 5 bases, and 11 bases lay outside the gene matches. Germline CDR1 is SGHNT and CDR2 is YYREEE (reference sequence). The CDR3 runs to 17 residues.

The CDR3 DNA follows: TGTGCCAGCAGTCGTGATCTAGGGGGTGGTGAGCAGTTCTTC. Amino acid sequence: CASSRDLGGGEQFF. The chain is built from TRBV2 and TRBJ2-1, with a tentative D call TRBD1 (6 bases). Germline V gene lookup returns CDR1 SNHLY and CDR2 FYNNEI. Trimming removed 5 bases from V and 9 bases from J, with 17 bases in between. The CDR3 is made up of 14 amino acids.

This chain uses TRBV2 with TRBJ2-7, with 11 positions matching TRBD2. Germline assignment: CDR1 SNHLY and CDR2 FYNNEI. J was trimmed by 1 base and V by 5 bases; bases with no gene match: 7. The length of the CDR3 is 16 residues. DNA for the CDR3: TGTGCCAGCAGTACTAGCGGGAGCCTGAGGTCCTACGAGCAGTACTTC. It translates to CASSTSGSLRSYEQYF. The full variable domain, in which reference TRBV2 and TRBJ2-7 provide the parts outside the CDR3, is EPEVTQTPSHQVTQMGQEVILRCVPISNHLYFYWYRQILGQKVEFLVSFYNNEISEKSEIFDDQFSVERPDGSNFTLKIRSTKLEDSAMYFCASSTSGSLRSYEQYFGPGTRLTVT.

V gene TRBV6-2 or TRBV6-3 combines with J gene TRBJ1-5, with 9 bases aligning to TRBD1. J lost 4 bases, V lost 0 bases, and 7 bases had no gene match. Germline values: CDR1 MNHEY, CDR2 SVGEGT. This CDR3 is 17 amino acids long. For the CDR3, the DNA is TGTGCCAGCAGTTACTCGATAGGGACAGGGCCTAATCAGCCCCAGCATTTT. Protein: CASSYSIGTGPNQPQHF.

The chain has TRBV5-4 and TRBJ2-5; the D gene is possibly TRBD1 (5 bases). Germline V gene sequence: CDR1 SGHNT, CDR2 YYREEE (reference sequence). V was pared by 2 bases and J by 1 base, with 12 bases between. The CDR3 has 15 amino acids. This CDR3 reads CASSLRGPPQETQYF. In nucleotides, the CDR3 is TGTGCCAGCAGCTTAAGGGGTCCCCCCCAAGAGACCCAGTACTTC.

The chain couples TRBV5-1 to TRBJ2-7; 11 bases match TRBD2. The CDR3 covers 15 residues. Trimming removed 3 bases from V and 1 base from J; junction bases left unmatched: 3. CDR1 and CDR2 (germline): SGHRS, YFSETQ. CDR3 nucleotides: TGCGCCAGCAGCTCATTAGCGGGAGGGTCCTACGAGCAGTACTTC. Translated, it gives CASSSLAGGSYEQYF. The entire variable domain, with the rest obtained from reference TRBV5-1 and TRBJ2-7, is as follows: KAGVTQTPRYLIKTRGQQVTLSCSPISGHRSVSWYQQTPGQGLQFLFEYFSETQRNKGNFPGRFSGRQFSNSRSEMNVSTLELGDSALYLCASSSLAGGSYEQYFGPGTRLTVT.

The chain carries TRBV6-1 and TRBJ2-1, with 9 bases matching TRBD2. The CDR3 has 16 residues. Per germline, CDR1 MNHNS and CDR2 SASEGT. The V segment lost 4 bases and the J segment 1 base; nucleotides outside the gene matches: 5. CDR3 amino acids: CASSASGTVSYNEQFF. The CDR3 nucleotides are TGTGCCAGCAGTGCTAGCGGGACAGTATCCTACAATGAGCAGTTCTTC.

The gene calls are TRBV29-1 and TRBJ2-5; 15 nucleotides match TRBD2. The CDR3 runs 14 residues. The trim removed 6 bases at V and 3 bases at J, leaving 2 bases unmatched. Germline loops: CDR1 SQVTM, CDR2 ANQGSEA. The CDR3 loop is CSVGTSGRKETQYF. The CDR3 DNA reads as TGCAGCGTGGGGACTAGCGGGAGGAAAGAGACCCAGTACTTC.

This clone was counted once. The chain carries TRBV10-3 and TRBJ1-6, with a weak D call TRBD1 (5 bases). CDR3 length: 15 residues. The V gene lost 3 bases and the J gene lost 7 bases, with 13 bases spanning the gap. Germline V CDR1 and CDR2: ENHRY, SYGVKD. CDR3 protein: CAISDVQEPNSPLHF. CDR3 in DNA: TGTGCCATCAGTGACGTACAGGAGCCGAATTCACCCCTCCACTTT.

The rearrangement links TRBV4-1 to TRBJ1-3; a possible D gene is TRBD1 (5 bases). The CDR3 length is 16 residues. The germline V gene encodes CDR1 MGHRA and CDR2 YSYEKL. Trimming pared 1 base from V and 2 bases from J, leaving 12 bases between. The CDR3 loop reads CASSQGEGSPGNTIYF. DNA for the CDR3: TGCGCCAGCAGCCAAGGGGAGGGGTCGCCTGGAAACACCATATATTTT.

The chain's CDR3 is CASSQGRGSIAIGYTF. Here the CDR3 DNA reads TGTGCCAGCAGCCAGGGGAGGGGATCAATCGCAATTGGCTACACCTTC. The chain is built from TRBV3-1 (or the pseudogene TRBV3-2) and TRBJ1-2, with D perhaps TRBD1 (5 bases). Germline CDR1 and CDR2: LGHDT and YNNKEL (reference sequence). Between the trimmed V and J ends, which lost 3 bases and 7 bases, there was a span of 21 bases. The CDR3 sequence is 16 residues long.

The rearrangement links TRBV7-9 to TRBJ2-1; D perhaps matches TRBD2 (6 bases). The CDR3 runs to 16 residues. From germline, CDR1 is SEHNR and CDR2 FQNEAQ (reference sequence). V lost 6 bases to trimming and J lost 6 bases, with 21 bases between them. The CDR3 DNA is TGTGCCAGCAGTCCTACCGACTTGCGGGGAGCCAATGAGCAGTTCTTC. This encodes CASSPTDLRGANEQFF.

J is TRBJ2-3 and V is TRBV5-1; the match to TRBD1 covers 10 bases. V was clipped by 3 bases and J by 3 bases; unmatched bases: 4. CDR1 is SGHRS, CDR2 YFSETQ, per germline. There are 15 residues in the CDR3. CDR3 in amino acids: CASSWTGGWTDTQYF. The CDR3 DNA reads as TGCGCCAGCAGCTGGACAGGGGGTTGGACAGATACGCAGTATTTT. The whole variable domain, filled in from reference TRBV5-1 and TRBJ2-3, reads KAGVTQTPRYLIKTRGQQVTLSCSPISGHRSVSWYQQTPGQGLQFLFEYFSETQRNKGNFPGRFSGRQFSNSRSEMNVSTLELGDSALYLCASSWTGGWTDTQYFGPGTRLTVL.

This clone was seen just once. This rearrangement joins TRBV6-5 to TRBJ1-2; 7 bases line up with TRBD1. Per germline, CDR1 MNHEY and CDR2 SVGAGI. CDR3 length equals 15 residues. The trim removed 2 bases at V and 2 bases at J, leaving 5 bases unmatched. The CDR3 DNA is TGTGCCAGCAGTTACGCCCTACAGGGGAACTATGGCTACACCTTC. It codes for CASSYALQGNYGYTF.